This TCR beta chain appears in the sequencing data of a study of blood T cells in healthy people across ages. The CDR3 runs 15 residues. Per the germline V gene, CDR1 is SGHTS and CDR2 is YDEGEE. A second PCR of 7 to 11 cycles used a sample-barcoded 5' primer and a J-beta primer mix. TCRdb re-called the 5' RACE reads through MiXCR, storing one row per CDR3 protein. The table includes about 1.4 million distinct CDR3 sequences, 45% to 70% detected once. Sequenced sample: blood. V is TRBV5-8 and J is TRBJ2-7; 9 nucleotides align to TRBD2. TRBJ2-5 explains the end of the DNA better; the J call may be wrong. The source is a man between 18 and 35 years old in good health. CDR3 residues: CASTWGGGEEETQYF. Here the CDR3 DNA reads TGTGCCAGCACCTGGGGCGGGGGGGAAGAAGAGACCCAGTACTTC.